A single sample gave rise to the 32 T cell receptor beta chains below, sequenced in a study of CD8+CD57+ T cells in acquired aplastic anemia. The use of genomic DNA as template underpinned the TCR beta VDJ and CDR3 profiling. MiXCR was run by TCRdb on the reads, yielding one entry per CDR3 protein. Of 150,000 to 200,000 distinct CDR3 sequences listed, under 75% were seen once; the top ten hold less than 55%. The sequenced sample consisted of sorted CD4+, CD8+, or CD8+CD57+ T cells (not recorded which) from PBMCs. These receptors originate from a human donor in good health.

The rearrangement links TRBV29-1 to TRBJ1-1; 7 bases align to TRBD1. Germline-derived CDR1 and CDR2 are SQVTM and ANQGSEA. The length of the CDR3 is 14 residues. The V gene end was trimmed by 3 bases and the J gene end by 4 bases; junction bases not matched to a gene: 8. The CDR3 is CSVDPGGPITEAFF. In nucleotides, the CDR3 is TGCAGCGTTGACCCAGGGGGGCCTATCACTGAAGCTTTCTTT.

Many counts were recorded for this clonotype. In DNA, the CDR3 is TGTGCCAGCAGTCTGACACGCAATAGCAATCAGCCCCAGCATTTT. Its translation: CASSLTRNSNQPQHF. The chain joins TRBV2 to TRBJ1-5; D call uncertain. Between the trimmed V and J ends, which lost 5 bases and 0 bases, there was a span of 11 bases. The CDR3 is made up of 15 amino acids. CDR1 is SNHLY and CDR2 is FYNNEI in the germline V gene.

The CDR3 loop is CSARTGDSGELFF. The CDR3 DNA is TGCAGTGCGCGGACAGGGGATTCCGGGGAGCTGTTTTTT. This rearrangement joins TRBV20-1 to TRBJ2-2, with 9 nucleotides matching TRBD1. The CDR3 spans 13 residues. From germline, CDR1 is DFQATT and CDR2 SNEGSKA (reference sequence). Losses at the gene ends were 6 bases for V and 6 bases for J; bases not matched to a gene: 5.

Only a few counts were recorded for this clonotype. The chain carries TRBV25-1 and TRBJ2-3; D might be TRBD1 (5 bases). The germline gives CDR1 MGHDK, CDR2 SYGVNS. V lost 4 bases and J lost 2, with 13 bases in between. The CDR3 loop spans 15 amino acids. The DNA for the CDR3 is TGTGCCAGCAGTGGTGCTTGGGGCCTCACAGATACGCAGTATTTT. It is translated as CASSGAWGLTDTQYF.

The genes are TRBV10-3 and TRBJ2-2, with D maybe TRBD1 (5 bases). With 8 bases removed from V and 2 bases from J, the gap between germline ends came to 9 bases. CDR1 and CDR2 (germline): ENHRY, SYGVKD. The CDR3 runs to 13 residues. The CDR3 here is CAIGTGNTGELFF. The DNA for the CDR3 is TGTGCCATCGGCACAGGCAACACCGGGGAGCTGTTTTTT.

In regard to this clonotype: The junction does not match germline at one end; this may be a read error. The chain recombines TRBV10-3 with TRBJ2-7, with 8 bases aligning to TRBD1. The CDR3 consists of 14 residues. In germline, CDR1 is ENHRY, CDR2 SYGVKD. In DNA form, the CDR3 reads TGTGCCAGCATATCACAGGGGGTGAGATACGAGCCGTACTTC. Translating gives CASISQGVRYEPYF.

This clonotype was observed at least ten times. J is TRBJ2-7 and V is TRBV7-6; 7 nucleotides agree with TRBD1. CDR3 size: 13 residues. V gave up 5 bases and J gave up 7 bases; unmatched junction bases: 8. Per the germline V gene, CDR1 is SGHVS and CDR2 is FNYEAQ. This CDR3 is CASSPRQGWEQYF. The CDR3 DNA sequence: TGTGCCAGCAGCCCCCGACAGGGCTGGGAGCAGTACTTC.

J is TRBJ1-4 and V is TRBV14; D gene unclear. Germline loops: CDR1 SGHDN, CDR2 FVKESK. Trimming took 4 bases from V and 5 from J, leaving 14 bases between them. The CDR3 is 15 amino acids. The CDR3 coding sequence is TGTGCCAGCAGCCCCCGTCGTGTGGGGAATGAAAAACTGTTTTTT. The encoded protein is CASSPRRVGNEKLFF. Based on the CDR3 plus reference TRBV14 and TRBJ1-4, the full variable domain is EAGVTQFPSHSVIEKGQTVTLRCDPISGHDNLYWYRRVMGKEIKFLLHFVKESKQDESGMPNNRFLAERTGGTYSTLKVQPAELEDSGVYFCASSPRRVGNEKLFFGSGTQLSVL.

Only a few counts were recorded for this clonotype. The rearrangement uses TRBV7-3 and TRBJ2-2; 8 bases fit TRBD1. The CDR3 sequence is 12 residues long. The V gene end was trimmed by 6 bases and the J gene end by 13 bases; junction bases not matched to a gene: 7. Germline assignment: CDR1 SGHTA and CDR2 FQGTGA. The CDR3 loop is CASRLHDRGLFF. DNA of the CDR3: TGTGCCAGCAGGTTACACGACAGGGGGCTGTTTTTT.

This clonotype was observed a single time. This chain joins TRBV7-2 and TRBJ2-1; TRBD2 might be the D (6 bases). The V end lost 6 bases, the J end lost 3 bases, and 15 bases lay between the germline ends. The CDR3 consists of 15 residues. CDR1 and CDR2 from the germline V gene are SGHTA and FQGNSA. The CDR3 here is CASSFMAGYYNEQFF. CDR3 sequence (DNA): TGTGCCAGCAGTTTTATGGCGGGGTACTACAATGAGCAGTTCTTC.

This clonotype occurred a few times. A much bigger clone sits one base away, suggesting this may be a read error. The gene calls are TRBV2 and TRBJ2-1, with D unclear. CDR1 and CDR2 from the germline V gene are SNHLY and FYNNEI. The V and J ends lost 5 bases and 4 bases respectively, with 12 bases between them. The CDR3 consists of 14 residues. In nucleotides, the CDR3 is TGTGCCAGCAGTCCGGCGCCCCAATACAATGAGCAGTTCTTC. As protein: CASSPAPQYNEQFF.

The chain links TRBV4-1 to TRBJ2-3, with D tentatively TRBD2 (5 bases). This CDR3 is built from 14 residues. The germline V and J ends were trimmed by 4 bases and 2 bases, with 10 bases remaining between them. Germline loops: CDR1 MGHRA, CDR2 YSYEKL. The CDR3 is CASSPGGDTDTQYF. In DNA form, the CDR3 reads TGCGCCAGCAGCCCCGGAGGAGACACAGATACGCAGTATTTT.

This clonotype was recorded only once. J is TRBJ1-3 and V is TRBV10-3, with D possibly TRBD1 on 5 matching bases. CDR1 ENHRY and CDR2 SYGVKD come from the germline V gene. The CDR3 totals 15 residues. Trimming removed 2 bases from V and 1 base from J, with 9 bases in between. The DNA of the CDR3 is TGTGCCATCAGTGAGCCAGGGCTATCTGGAAACACCATATATTTT. It yields the protein CAISEPGLSGNTIYF.

The V and J genes are TRBV15 and TRBJ2-1; D may match TRBD1 or TRBD2 (6 bases each). Trimming removed 10 bases from V and 5 bases from J, with 21 bases in between. The V gene's germline CDR1 is LNHNV and CDR2 YYDKDF (reference sequence). The CDR3 covers 15 residues. The CDR3: CASSYGGHVHNEQFF. As DNA, the CDR3 is TGTGCCAGCAGTTATGGGGGGCACGTTCACAATGAGCAGTTCTTC.

V is TRBV24-1 and J is TRBJ2-5, with 10 bases aligning to TRBD1. Germline CDR1 is KGHDR and CDR2 is SFDVKD. The CDR3 spans 15 residues. V was clipped by 5 bases and J by 5 bases; unmatched bases: 7. The CDR3 DNA reads TGTGCCACCAGTGCTGGGACAGGGGTTAGGGAGACCCAGTACTTC. This gives the protein CATSAGTGVRETQYF.

The rearrangement links TRBV7-9 to TRBJ2-7; 8 positions match TRBD2. With 5 bases clipped from V and 0 bases from J, the junction kept 3 bases outside the gene matches. Germline V CDR1 and CDR2: SEHNR, FQNEAQ (reference sequence). The length of the CDR3 is 14 residues. The CDR3 is CASSETSASYEQYF. The CDR3 bases are TGTGCCAGCAGCGAGACTAGCGCCTCCTACGAGCAGTACTTC.

The chain links TRBV24-1 to TRBJ2-1; 9 nucleotides match TRBD1. CDR1 and CDR2 (germline): KGHDR, SFDVKD. V lost 5 bases to trimming and J lost 4 bases; unmatched junction nucleotides: 5. This CDR3 comprises 15 residues. As DNA, the CDR3 is TGTGCCACCAGTGCCCAACAGGGGGCTTACAATGAGCAGTTCTTC. Its translation is CATSAQQGAYNEQFF.

The V call is TRBV20-1, the J call TRBJ2-3, with D unclear. This CDR3 is 12 amino acids long. Germline lookup yields CDR1 DFQATT and CDR2 SNEGSKA (reference sequence). V gave up 0 bases and J gave up 6 bases, with 7 bases separating them. The CDR3 coding sequence is TGCAGTGCTAGAGAGCGGATGGATACGCAGTATTTT. This encodes CSARERMDTQYF.

This CDR3 is CASSPTSGDSYNEQFF. CDR3 nucleotides: TGTGCCAGCAGTCCGACTAGCGGGGACTCCTACAATGAGCAGTTCTTC. This chain connects TRBV25-1 to TRBJ2-7; TRBD2 agrees at 11 bases. The J call is in doubt because the DNA end fits TRBJ2-1 better. Looked up from germline, CDR1 is MGHDK and CDR2 is SYGVNS. The length of the CDR3 is 16 residues.

This chain links TRBV5-1 with TRBJ2-7, with D hard to call. Germline CDR1 and CDR2: SGHRS and YFSETQ. The V gene lost 4 bases and the J gene lost 4 bases, with 15 bases spanning the gap. The CDR3 totals 14 residues. Here the CDR3 DNA reads TGCGCCAGCAGCCCCGGAAAAGTCGTTTACGAGCAGTACTTC. Its protein is CASSPGKVVYEQYF.

Only one count was recorded for this clonotype. V is TRBV10-3 and J is TRBJ1-2; D gene unclear. Germline V gives CDR1 ENHRY, CDR2 SYGVKD. The V and J ends lost 6 bases and 6 bases respectively, with 14 bases between them. This CDR3 contains 13 residues. CDR3 bases: TGTGCCATCAGGGGCGCTTCGGCGAATGGCTACACCTTC. Its protein product is CAIRGASANGYTF.

J is TRBJ2-1 and V is TRBV3-1, with D possibly matching TRBD2 (5 bases). V lost 6 bases and J 7 bases, leaving 19 bases between the germline ends. Germline assignment: CDR1 LGHDT and CDR2 YNNKEL (reference sequence). The CDR3 has 15 amino acids. The CDR3 nucleotides read TGTGCCAGCAGAAAGACTACCATCAACAGTAATGAGCAGTTCTTC. It codes for CASRKTTINSNEQFF.

This chain uses TRBV7-9 with TRBJ1-1; D not resolved. This CDR3 comprises 16 residues. Germline V gene sequence: CDR1 SEHNR, CDR2 FQNEAQ (reference sequence). V was cut by 5 bases and J by 3 bases, with 19 bases left in between. CDR3 in amino acids: CASSPRELIGDTEAFF. The CDR3 DNA follows: TGTGCCAGCAGCCCCCGAGAGTTAATCGGGGACACTGAAGCTTTCTTT. The whole variable domain, remainder taken from reference TRBV7-9 and TRBJ1-1, is DTGVSQNPRHKITKRGQNVTFRCDPISEHNRLYWYRQTLGQGPEFLTYFQNEAQLEKSRLLSDRFSAERPKGSFSTLEIQRTEQGDSAMYLCASSPRELIGDTEAFFGQGTRLTVV.

This clonotype was counted a few times. The CDR3 here is CSAREQSAGNTIYF. Here the CDR3 DNA reads TGCAGTGCTAGAGAACAGAGCGCTGGAAACACCATATATTTT. The chain links TRBV20-1 to TRBJ1-3; no clear D gene. This CDR3 region has 14 residues. The V gene's germline CDR1 is DFQATT and CDR2 SNEGSKA (reference sequence). The V end was cut by 0 bases, the J end by 2 bases, with 8 bases between.

The gene calls are TRBV11-1 and TRBJ2-1, with a possible D match to TRBD2 (5 bases). In germline, CDR1 is SGHAT, CDR2 FQDESV (reference sequence). There are 13 residues in the CDR3. Trimming removed 0 bases at V and 8 bases at J, with 8 bases between. CDR3 DNA sequence: TGTGCCAGCAGCTTAGCGGGGAGCCATGAGCAGTTCTTC. Translated: CASSLAGSHEQFF.

In regard to this clonotype: The conserved closing phenylalanine or tryptophan is absent in this CDR3, likely reflecting a read error. The limits of the CDR3 on the DNA are not certain, so only TCRdb's listed CDR3 is given. The V and J genes are TRBV11-3 and TRBJ2-2; the table's D call, TRBD1, has no DNA check behind it. Germline CDR1 reads SGHNT; CDR2 reads YENEEA. The length of the CDR3 is 16 amino acids, counting both ends. The CDR3 sequence: CASSPGTETYTGELLL.

The chain couples TRBV5-1 to TRBJ2-5; D may be TRBD2 (6 bases). CDR1 is SGHRS, CDR2 YFSETQ, per germline. CDR3 length equals 16 residues. V lost 0 bases and J lost 3, with 15 bases in between. DNA of the CDR3: TGCGCCAGCAGCTTGGAGGAGGGTTGGGGGAAAGAGACCCAGTACTTC. This translates into CASSLEEGWGKETQYF.

The V and J genes are TRBV7-8 and TRBJ2-7; D call uncertain. The CDR3 has 14 residues. The V gene lost 0 bases and the J gene lost 5 bases, with 11 bases spanning the gap. Germline V CDR1 and CDR2: SGHVS, FQNEAQ. The CDR3 region is CASSLALGRDEQYF. In DNA form, the CDR3 reads TGTGCCAGCAGCTTAGCGTTGGGTAGGGACGAGCAGTACTTC. Based on the CDR3 plus reference TRBV7-8 and TRBJ2-7, the full variable domain is GAGVSQSPRYKVAKRGQDVALRCDPISGHVSLFWYQQALGQGPEFLTYFQNEAQLDKSGLPSDRFFAERPEGSVSTLKIQRTQQEDSAVYLCASSLALGRDEQYFGPGTRLTVT.

V usage is TRBV11-2 and J usage is TRBJ2-5; D could derive from TRBD1 or TRBD2 (5 bases each). Between the trimmed V and J ends, which lost 5 bases and 6 bases, there was a span of 16 bases. Per germline, CDR1 SGHAT and CDR2 FQNNGV. This CDR3 has 14 residues. CDR3: CASSQATRDQTQYF. CDR3 in DNA: TGTGCCAGCAGCCAAGCAACCCGGGACCAGACCCAGTACTTC.

The V gene is TRBV24-1, the J gene TRBJ2-7, with a possible D match to TRBD1 (6 bases). This CDR3 contains 15 residues. Per germline, CDR1 KGHDR and CDR2 SFDVKD. Trimming left V 6 bases short and J 3 bases short, with 17 bases between. The CDR3 region has the DNA TGTGCCACCAGTTTAACGGGACAAATTGACTACGAGCAGTACTTC. Translating gives CATSLTGQIDYEQYF.

The chain joins TRBV7-2 to TRBJ2-7; TRBD1 matches 8 bases. Germline V CDR1 and CDR2: SGHTA, FQGNSA. The length of the CDR3 is 14 residues. V shed 3 bases, J shed 5 bases, and the junction held 6 bases outside the gene matches. CDR3 residues: CASSFSQTGDEQYF. The CDR3 DNA is TGTGCCAGCAGCTTTAGTCAGACAGGGGACGAGCAGTACTTC.

DNA of the CDR3: TGCAGTGCTTTAGAGGGGCGGGGCCAAGAGACCCAGTACTTC. It codes for CSALEGRGQETQYF. The chain combines TRBV20-1 with TRBJ2-5; a weak D match, TRBD2 (6 bases). The CDR3 spans 14 residues. Per the germline V gene, CDR1 is DFQATT and CDR2 is SNEGSKA (reference sequence). Between the trimmed V and J ends, which lost 5 bases and 1 base, there was a span of 14 bases.